The present T cell receptor beta chain was sequenced within a study of T cells in Graves' hyperthyroidism and ophthalmopathy. No ophthalmopathy progression within 18 months constituted stable Graves' hyperthyroidism. PBMCs were derived from 9.5 to 10 ml fresh peripheral blood. This clonotype was seen only once. Its specificity is unknown. Amplification targeted TCR beta CDR3 regions from RNA transcripts. HTBI primers were used for first-round RT-PCR of the TCR CDR3. MiXCR, applied by TCRdb to the multiplex PCR reads, yields one record per CDR3 protein. The top ten clones hold about 45% of a sample with around 200,000 distinct CDR3 sequences, about 18% of them seen once. This CDR3 spans 12 amino acids. The V gene lost 3 bases and the J gene lost 2 bases, with 8 bases spanning the gap. Germline V gene lookup returns CDR1 DFQATT and CDR2 SNEGSKA (reference sequence). Study-level points and caveats: Researchers found most expanded thyroid clonotypes above 0.001 in blood as well. Ophthalmopathy, as predicted by the model, came a median approximately 5.9 months after the prediction.

The TCR comes from a man in his forties with Graves' hyperthyroidism. The chain links TRBV20-1 to TRBJ2-7; D might be TRBD2 (6 bases). Material for sequencing was blood. This CDR3 is CSASWEAYEQYF. The CDR3 DNA is TGCAGTGCTAGTTGGGAGGCCTACGAGCAGTACTTC.